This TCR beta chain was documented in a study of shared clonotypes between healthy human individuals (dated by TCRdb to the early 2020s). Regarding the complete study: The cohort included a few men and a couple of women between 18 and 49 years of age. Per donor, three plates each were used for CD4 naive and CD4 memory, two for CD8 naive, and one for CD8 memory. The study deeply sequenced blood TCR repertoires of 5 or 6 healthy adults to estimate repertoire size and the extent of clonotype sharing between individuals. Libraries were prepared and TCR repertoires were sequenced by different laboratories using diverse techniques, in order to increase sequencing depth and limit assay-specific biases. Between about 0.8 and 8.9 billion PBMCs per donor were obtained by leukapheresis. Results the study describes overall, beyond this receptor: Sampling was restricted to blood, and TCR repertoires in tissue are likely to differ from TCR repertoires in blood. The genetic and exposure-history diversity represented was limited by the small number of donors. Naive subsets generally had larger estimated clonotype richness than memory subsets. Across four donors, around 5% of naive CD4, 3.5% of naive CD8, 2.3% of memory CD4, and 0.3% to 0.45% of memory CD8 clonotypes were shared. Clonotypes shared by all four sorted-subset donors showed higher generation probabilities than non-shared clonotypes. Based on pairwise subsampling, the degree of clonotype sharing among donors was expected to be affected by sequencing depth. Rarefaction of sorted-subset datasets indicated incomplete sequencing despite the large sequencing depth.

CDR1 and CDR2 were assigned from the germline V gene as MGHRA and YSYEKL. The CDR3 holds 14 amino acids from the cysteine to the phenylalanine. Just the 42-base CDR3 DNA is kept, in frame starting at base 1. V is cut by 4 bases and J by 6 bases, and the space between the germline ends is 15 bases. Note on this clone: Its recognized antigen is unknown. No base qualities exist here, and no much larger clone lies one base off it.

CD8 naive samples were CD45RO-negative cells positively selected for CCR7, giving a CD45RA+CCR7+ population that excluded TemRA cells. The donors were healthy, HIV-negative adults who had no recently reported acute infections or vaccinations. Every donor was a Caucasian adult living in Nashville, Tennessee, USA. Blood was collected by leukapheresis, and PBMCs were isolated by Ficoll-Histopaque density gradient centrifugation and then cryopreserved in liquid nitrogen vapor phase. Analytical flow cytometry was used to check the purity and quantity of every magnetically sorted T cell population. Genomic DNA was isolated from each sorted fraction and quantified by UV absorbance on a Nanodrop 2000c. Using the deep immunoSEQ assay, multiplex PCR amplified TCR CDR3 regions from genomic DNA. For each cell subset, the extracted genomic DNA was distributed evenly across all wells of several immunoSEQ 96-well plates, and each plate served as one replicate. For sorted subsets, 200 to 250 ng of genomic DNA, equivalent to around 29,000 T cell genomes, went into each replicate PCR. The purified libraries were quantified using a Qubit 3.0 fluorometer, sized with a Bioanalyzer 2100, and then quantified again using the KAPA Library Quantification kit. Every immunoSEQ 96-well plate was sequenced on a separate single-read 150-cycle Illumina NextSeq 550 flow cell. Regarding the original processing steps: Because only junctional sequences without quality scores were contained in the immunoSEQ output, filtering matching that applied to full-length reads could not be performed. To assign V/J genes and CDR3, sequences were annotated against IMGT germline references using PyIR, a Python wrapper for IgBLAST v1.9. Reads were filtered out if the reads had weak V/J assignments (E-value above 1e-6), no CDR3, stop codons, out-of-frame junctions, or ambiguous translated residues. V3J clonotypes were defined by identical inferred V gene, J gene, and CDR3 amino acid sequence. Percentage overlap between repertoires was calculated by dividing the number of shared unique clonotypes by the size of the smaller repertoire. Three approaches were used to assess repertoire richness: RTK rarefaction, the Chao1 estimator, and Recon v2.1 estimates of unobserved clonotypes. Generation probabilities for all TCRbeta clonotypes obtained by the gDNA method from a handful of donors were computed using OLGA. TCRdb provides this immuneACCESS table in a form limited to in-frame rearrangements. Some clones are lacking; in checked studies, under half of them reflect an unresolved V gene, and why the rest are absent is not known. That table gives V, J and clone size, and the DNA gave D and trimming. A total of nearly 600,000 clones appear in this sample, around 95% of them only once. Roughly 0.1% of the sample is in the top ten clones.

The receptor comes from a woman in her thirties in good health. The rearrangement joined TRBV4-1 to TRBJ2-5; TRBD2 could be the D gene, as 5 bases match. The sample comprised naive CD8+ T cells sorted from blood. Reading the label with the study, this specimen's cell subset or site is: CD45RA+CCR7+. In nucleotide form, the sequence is TGCGCCAGCAGCCGGACTCCGGGTGTGCAGACCCAGTACTTC. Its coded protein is CASSRTPGVQTQYF.